This T cell receptor beta chain was recorded in a study of shared clonotypes between healthy human individuals. Turning to the study itself: The people who gave samples were two women and a few men aged 18 to 49.

With regard to this clone: The antigen is not known.

Samples underwent the assay at deep level. The repertoire was sequenced with immunoSEQ multiplex PCR; TCRdb's copy has only in-frame clones and lacks some. In the table there are around 320,000 clones, 87% of which are singletons. The CDR3 contains 12 residues. V was cut by 6 bases and J by 5 bases, with 11 bases left in between. CDR1 SNHLY and CDR2 FYNNEI come from the germline V gene. CCR7-negative CD45RA+ TemRA cells were combined with CD45RO+ cells to form CD8 memory. Study results and limitations: Sequencing of the sorted subsets was shown by rarefaction to be incomplete despite large depth.

This TCR came from a man younger than 35 in good health. This chain links TRBV2 with TRBJ2-7; TRBD1 might be the D (6 bases). The sample consisted of memory CD8+ T cells sorted from blood. Subset described: CD45RO+ cells pooled with CCR7-negative TemRA cells. The CDR3 sequence: CASRGARDEQYF. The CDR3, as DNA: TGTGCCAGCAGGGGGGCTAGAGACGAGCAGTACTTC.